This T cell receptor beta chain is drawn from a study of T cell repertoires in cytomegalovirus infection. Study-wide context: The public TCR beta signatures pointed to both CMV infection and matching HLA type. General study results and limits: Carriers of CMV plus the relevant HLA were identified by cumulative public TCR beta family frequency. Clonotypes of TCR beta that were HLA-C-restricted and CMV-specific dominated the ex vivo response.

This clonotype was detected ten times or more. Its antigen is not identified. V was pared by 8 bases and J by 0 bases, with 16 bases between. The CDR3 is 15 amino acids. Looked up from germline, CDR1 is MNHNS and CDR2 is SASEGT. TCRdb re-derived calls from the reads in MiXCR, one entry per CDR3 protein. Of around 280,000 distinct CDR3 sequences listed, about 9.2% are singletons. This TCR was sampled from a human donor in good health (CMV status not recorded). Some clones in this sample may be carry-over from other donors' samples. The sequenced material came from PBMCs. The chain uses TRBV6-1 and TRBJ1-2; D gene unclear. The CDR3 loop is CASLDVQAANYGYTF. In nucleotides, the CDR3 is TGTGCCAGCCTCGACGTACAAGCCGCTAACTATGGCTACACCTTC.